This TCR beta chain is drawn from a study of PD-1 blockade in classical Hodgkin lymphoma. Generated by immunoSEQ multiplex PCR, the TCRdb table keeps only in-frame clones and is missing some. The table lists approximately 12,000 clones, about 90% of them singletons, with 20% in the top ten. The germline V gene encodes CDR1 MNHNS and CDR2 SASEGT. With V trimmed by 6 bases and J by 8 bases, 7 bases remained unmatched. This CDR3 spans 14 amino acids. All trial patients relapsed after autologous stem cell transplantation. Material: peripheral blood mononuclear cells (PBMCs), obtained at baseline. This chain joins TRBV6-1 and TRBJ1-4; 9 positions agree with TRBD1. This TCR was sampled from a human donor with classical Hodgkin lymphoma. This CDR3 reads CASRYRGLEEKLFF. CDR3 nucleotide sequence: TGTGCCAGCAGGTACAGGGGGCTGGAAGAAAAACTGTTTTTT.